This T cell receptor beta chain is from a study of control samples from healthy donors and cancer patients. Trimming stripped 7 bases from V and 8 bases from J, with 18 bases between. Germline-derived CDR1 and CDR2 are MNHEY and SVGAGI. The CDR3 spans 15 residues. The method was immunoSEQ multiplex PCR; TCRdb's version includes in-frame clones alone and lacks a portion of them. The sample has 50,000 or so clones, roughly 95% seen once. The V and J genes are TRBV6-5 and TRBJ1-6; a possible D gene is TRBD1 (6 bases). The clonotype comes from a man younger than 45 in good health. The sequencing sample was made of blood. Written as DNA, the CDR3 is TGTGCCAGCAAGGGGGATAATTGGGCGGATTCACCCCTCCACTTT. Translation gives CASKGDNWADSPLHF.